This T cell receptor beta chain stems from a study of blood T cell repertoires in COVID-19. The CDR3 contains 14 residues. Germline CDR1 is MNHNS and CDR2 is SASEGT. V lost 6 bases and J lost 4, with 13 bases in between. Using immunoSEQ multiplex PCR, the repertoire was profiled, and TCRdb retains in-frame clones only, with some absent. In the table there are over 110,000 clones, more than 65% of which are singletons. This clone was picked up one time. The chain couples TRBV6-1 to TRBJ1-3; D may be TRBD1 (5 bases). The clonotype comes from an elderly man with acute or convalescent COVID-19. Sequencing used peripheral blood. The CDR3 DNA sequence: TGTGCCAGCAGCCCGGGGGTTGGAGGAAACACCATATATTTT. It translates to CASSPGVGGNTIYF.